Shown below are 7 T cell receptor beta chains from a single sample sequenced in a study of cytomegalovirus exposure and HLA in healthy donors (dated by TCRdb to about 2017). Library method: the immunoSEQ multiplex PCR assay. For the multiplex PCR, a mixture combining 60 forward primers for TCR Vbeta segments and 13 reverse primers for TCR Jbeta segments was used. In TCRdb, the immuneACCESS table is reduced to in-frame sequences with V and J assigned. These tables do not hold every clone; where another copy was compared, an unresolved V gene accounts for under half, and the others remain unexplained. The sample includes about 98,000 clones, with under 80% observed a single time. The ten largest clones capture about 1.7% of the sample. The sample was PBMCs. These receptors were obtained from a male donor in good health and CMV-seronegative.

The V call is TRBV6-1, the J call TRBJ2-7; TRBD1 matches 11 bases. CDR3 size: 15 residues. Germline V CDR1 and CDR2: MNHNS, SASEGT. V shed 7 bases, J shed 2 bases, and the junction held 7 bases outside the gene matches. The CDR3 DNA reads as TGTGCCAGCACCTTGGGACAGGGGGTGACCTACGAGCAGTACTTC. Translation: CASTLGQGVTYEQYF.

This chain connects TRBV30 to TRBJ2-7, with D perhaps TRBD2 (5 bases). This CDR3 contains 15 residues. V was shortened by 4 bases and J by 7 bases, with 23 bases between the two germline ends. The germline gives CDR1 GTSNPN, CDR2 SVGIG (reference sequence). The CDR3 spells CAWTPLTRIPTEQYF. DNA of the CDR3: TGTGCCTGGACCCCACTTACTAGGATCCCAACGGAGCAGTACTTC.

The chain uses TRBV28 and TRBJ2-7; 10 bases line up with TRBD1. CDR3 size: 16 residues. After removal of 5 bases from V and 3 bases from J, the junction contained 10 bases not matched to a gene. The germline V gene has CDR1 MDHEN and CDR2 SYDVKM. In DNA, the CDR3 is TGTGCCAGCAGTCTCTCGGGAAGGGACAGGGGCTACGAGCAGTACTTC. This sequence encodes CASSLSGRDRGYEQYF. The full variable domain, its missing parts supplied by reference TRBV28 and TRBJ2-7, is DVKVTQSSRYLVKRTGEKVFLECVQDMDHENMFWYRQDPGLGLRLIYFSYDVKMKEKGDIPEGYSVSREKKERFSLILESASTNQTSMYLCASSLSGRDRGYEQYFGPGTRLTVT.

The chain joins TRBV11-1 to TRBJ1-2, with 7 bases that match TRBD1. With 0 bases clipped from V and 3 bases from J, the junction kept 1 base outside the gene matches. CDR1 and CDR2 (germline): SGHAT, FQDESV (reference sequence). The CDR3 is 14 residues long. Written as DNA, the CDR3 is TGTGCCAGCAGCTTAGCCGGGACAGACTATGGCTACACCTTC. Its translation is CASSLAGTDYGYTF.

This sequence joins TRBV6-1 and TRBJ2-7; 10 bases are shared with TRBD2. The CDR3 is 13 residues long. Germline assignment: CDR1 MNHNS and CDR2 SASEGT. The junction had 7 bases not matched to a gene; V was cut back by 11 bases and J by 3 bases. The DNA for the CDR3 is TGTGCCGGAAGACTAGCGGGCCACTACGAGCAGTACTTC. Its protein product is CAGRLAGHYEQYF.

This clone appeared a few times. The chain combines TRBV5-1 with TRBJ2-7; TRBD1 matches at 7 bases. Germline V gives CDR1 SGHRS, CDR2 YFSETQ. With 7 bases clipped from V and 1 base from J, the junction kept 11 bases outside the gene matches. This CDR3 is 15 amino acids long. The CDR3 nucleotides read TGCGCCAGCCGCACCTACAGGGGATTGTCCTACGAGCAGTACTTC. Its translation is CASRTYRGLSYEQYF. Full variable domain (missing parts from reference TRBV5-1 and TRBJ2-7): KAGVTQTPRYLIKTRGQQVTLSCSPISGHRSVSWYQQTPGQGLQFLFEYFSETQRNKGNFPGRFSGRQFSNSRSEMNVSTLELGDSALYLCASRTYRGLSYEQYFGPGTRLTVT.

The V call is TRBV5-4, the J call TRBJ2-7; 7 positions agree with TRBD1. J was trimmed by 1 base and V by 4 bases; bases with no gene match: 5. The CDR3 contains 14 residues. Germline assignment: CDR1 SGHNT and CDR2 YYREEE (reference sequence). The CDR3 sequence is CASSVDRRSYEQYF. The CDR3 DNA reads TGTGCCAGCAGCGTGGACAGGAGATCCTACGAGCAGTACTTC.